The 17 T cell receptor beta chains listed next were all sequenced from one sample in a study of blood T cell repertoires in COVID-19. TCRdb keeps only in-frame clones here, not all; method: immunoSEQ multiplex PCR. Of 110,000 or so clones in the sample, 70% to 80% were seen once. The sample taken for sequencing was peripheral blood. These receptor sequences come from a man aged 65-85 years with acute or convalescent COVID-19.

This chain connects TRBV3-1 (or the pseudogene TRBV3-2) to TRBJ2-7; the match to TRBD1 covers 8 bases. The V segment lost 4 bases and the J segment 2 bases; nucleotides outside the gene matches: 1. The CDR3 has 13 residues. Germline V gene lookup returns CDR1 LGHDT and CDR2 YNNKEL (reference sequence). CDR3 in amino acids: CASSRDRTYEQYF. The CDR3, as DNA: TGTGCCAGCAGCCGGGACAGGACCTACGAGCAGTACTTC.

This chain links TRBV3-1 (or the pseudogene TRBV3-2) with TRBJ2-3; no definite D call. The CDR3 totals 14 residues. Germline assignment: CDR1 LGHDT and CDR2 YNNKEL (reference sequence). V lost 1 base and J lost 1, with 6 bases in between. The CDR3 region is CASSQVLGTDTQYF. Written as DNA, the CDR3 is TGTGCCAGCAGCCAAGTACTGGGCACAGATACGCAGTATTTT.

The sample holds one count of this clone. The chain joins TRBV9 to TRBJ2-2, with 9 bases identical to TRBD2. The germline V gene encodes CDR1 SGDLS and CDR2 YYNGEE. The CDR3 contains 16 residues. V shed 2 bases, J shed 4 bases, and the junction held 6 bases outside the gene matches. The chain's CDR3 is CASSVAGGPGTGELFF. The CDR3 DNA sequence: TGTGCCAGCAGCGTCGCGGGAGGGCCAGGCACCGGGGAGCTGTTTTTT.

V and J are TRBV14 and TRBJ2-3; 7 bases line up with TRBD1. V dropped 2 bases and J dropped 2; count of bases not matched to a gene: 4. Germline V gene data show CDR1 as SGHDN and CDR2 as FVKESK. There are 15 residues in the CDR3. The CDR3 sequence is CASSQSGTVTDTQYF. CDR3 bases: TGTGCCAGCAGCCAATCCGGGACAGTCACAGATACGCAGTATTTT.

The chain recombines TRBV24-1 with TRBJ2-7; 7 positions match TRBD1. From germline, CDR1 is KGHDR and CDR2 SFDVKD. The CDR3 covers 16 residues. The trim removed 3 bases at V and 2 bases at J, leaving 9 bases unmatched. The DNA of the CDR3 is TGTGCCACCAGTGATAATACCGGGACAGACACCTACGAGCAGTACTTC. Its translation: CATSDNTGTDTYEQYF.

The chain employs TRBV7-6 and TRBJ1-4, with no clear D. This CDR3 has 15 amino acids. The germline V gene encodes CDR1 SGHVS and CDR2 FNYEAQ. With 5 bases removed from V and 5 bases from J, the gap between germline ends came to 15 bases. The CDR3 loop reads CASSPSRVNNEKLFF. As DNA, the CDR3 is TGTGCCAGCAGCCCTAGCCGGGTCAACAATGAAAAACTGTTTTTT.

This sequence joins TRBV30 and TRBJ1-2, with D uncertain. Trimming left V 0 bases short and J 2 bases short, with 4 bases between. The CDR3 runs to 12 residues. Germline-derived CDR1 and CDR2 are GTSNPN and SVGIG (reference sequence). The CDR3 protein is CAWSVQNYGYTF. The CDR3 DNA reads TGTGCCTGGAGTGTACAAAACTATGGCTACACCTTC.

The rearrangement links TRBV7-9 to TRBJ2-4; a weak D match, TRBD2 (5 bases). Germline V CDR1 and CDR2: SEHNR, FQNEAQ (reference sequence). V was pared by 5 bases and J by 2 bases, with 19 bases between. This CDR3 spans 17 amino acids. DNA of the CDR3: TGTGCCAGCAGCCGGACTGGGGAGCCTTGGTCCAAAAACATTCAGTACTTC. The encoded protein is CASSRTGEPWSKNIQYF.

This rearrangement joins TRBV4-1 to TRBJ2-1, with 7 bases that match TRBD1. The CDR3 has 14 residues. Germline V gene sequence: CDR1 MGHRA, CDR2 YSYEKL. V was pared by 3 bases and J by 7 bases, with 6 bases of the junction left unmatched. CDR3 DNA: TGCGCCAGCAGCCAGACAGGGTTAGGGAATGAGCAGTTCTTC. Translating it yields CASSQTGLGNEQFF.

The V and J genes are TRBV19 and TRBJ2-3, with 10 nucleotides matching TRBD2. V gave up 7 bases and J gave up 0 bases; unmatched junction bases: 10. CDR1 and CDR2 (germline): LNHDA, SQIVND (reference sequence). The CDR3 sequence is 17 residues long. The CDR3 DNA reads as TGTGCCAGTAACCCCGGTGGACTAGCGGCGAGCACAGATACGCAGTATTTT. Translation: CASNPGGLAASTDTQYF.

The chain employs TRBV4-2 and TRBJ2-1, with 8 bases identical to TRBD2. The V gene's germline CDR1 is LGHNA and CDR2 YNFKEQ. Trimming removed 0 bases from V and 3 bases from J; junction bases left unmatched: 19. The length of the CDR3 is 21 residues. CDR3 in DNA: TGTGCCAGCAGCCAAGAAGGGGGATACCTGACAGCGGGAGTTCTCTACAATGAGCAGTTCTTC. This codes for CASSQEGGYLTAGVLYNEQFF.

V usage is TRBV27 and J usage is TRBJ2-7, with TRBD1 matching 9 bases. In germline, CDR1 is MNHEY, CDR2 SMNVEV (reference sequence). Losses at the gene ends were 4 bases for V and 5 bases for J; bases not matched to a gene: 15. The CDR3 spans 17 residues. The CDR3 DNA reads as TGTGCCAGCAGTTCCTCTGGGACAGGGTGGGGTGGGGACGAGCAGTACTTC. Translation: CASSSSGTGWGGDEQYF.

The CDR3 is CASSVEGTVNRPQHF. The CDR3 nucleotides read TGTGCCAGCAGCGTAGAAGGGACAGTTAATAGGCCCCAGCATTTT. The gene calls are TRBV9 and TRBJ1-5; 7 nucleotides match TRBD1. The junction had 9 bases not matched to a gene; V was cut back by 0 bases and J by 9 bases. The CDR3 runs 15 residues. CDR1 and CDR2 (germline): SGDLS, YYNGEE.

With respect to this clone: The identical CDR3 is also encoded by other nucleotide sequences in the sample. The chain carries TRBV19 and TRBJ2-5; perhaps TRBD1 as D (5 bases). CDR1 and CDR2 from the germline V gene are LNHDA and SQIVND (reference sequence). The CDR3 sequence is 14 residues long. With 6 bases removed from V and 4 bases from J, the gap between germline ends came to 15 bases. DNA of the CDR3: TGTGCCAGTAGACCCACAGGCGGTGGAGAGACCCAGTACTTC. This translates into CASRPTGGGETQYF.

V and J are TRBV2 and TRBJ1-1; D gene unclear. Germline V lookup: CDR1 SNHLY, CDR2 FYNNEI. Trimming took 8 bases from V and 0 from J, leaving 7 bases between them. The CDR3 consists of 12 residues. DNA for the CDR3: TGTGCCAGCCTCTTTATGAACACTGAAGCTTTCTTT. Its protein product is CASLFMNTEAFF.

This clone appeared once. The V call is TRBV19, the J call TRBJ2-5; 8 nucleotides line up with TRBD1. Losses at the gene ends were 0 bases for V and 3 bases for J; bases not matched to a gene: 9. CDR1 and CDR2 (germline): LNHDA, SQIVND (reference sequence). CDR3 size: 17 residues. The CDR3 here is CASSIDWALTGEETQYF. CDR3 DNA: TGTGCCAGTAGTATAGATTGGGCCCTGACAGGGGAAGAGACCCAGTACTTC.

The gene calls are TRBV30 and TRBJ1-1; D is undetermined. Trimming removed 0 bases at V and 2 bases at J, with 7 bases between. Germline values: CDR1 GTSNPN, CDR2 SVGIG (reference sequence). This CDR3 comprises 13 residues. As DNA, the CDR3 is TGTGCCTGGAGTGTAAACTCCAACACTGAAGCTTTCTTT. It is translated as CAWSVNSNTEAFF. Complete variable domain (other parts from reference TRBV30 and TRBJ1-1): SQTIHQWPATLVQPVGSPLSLECTVEGTSNPNLYWYRQAAGRGLQLLFYSVGIGQISSEVPQNLSASRPQDRQFILSSKKLLLSDSGFYLCAWSVNSNTEAFFGQGTRLTVV.